The TCR beta chain described here comes from a study of T cell repertoires in cytomegalovirus infection. For the study at large: Matching HLA type and CMV infection were both indicated by public TCR beta signatures.

A single record per CDR3 protein comes from TCRdb applying MiXCR to the reads. This table has approximately 700,000 distinct CDR3 sequences, under 40% appearing once. Regarding the study as a whole: The ex vivo response was dominated by HLA-C-restricted CMV-specific TCR beta clonotypes. Public TCR beta family frequency separated CMV-and-HLA carriers, including in an independent cohort.

This CDR3 is built from 14 residues. The germline V gene encodes CDR1 SGHTA and CDR2 FQGNSA. To note about this clonotype: Its matching antigen is unknown. An end of the junction does not agree with germline; a read error may underlie this.

Sequencing was done on a sample of PBMCs. This chain joins TRBV7-2 and TRBJ1-1, with D uncertain. The receptor comes from a human donor in good health (CMV status not recorded). Some clones in this sample may be carry-over from other donors' samples. The CDR3 sequence is CSSSLVTLNTEAFF. The CDR3, as DNA: TGTTCCAGCAGCTTAGTGACTTTGAACACTGAAGCTTTCTTT.